Presented here are 18 T cell receptor beta chains from one specimen sequenced in a study of control samples from healthy donors and cancer patients. The data were produced by immunoSEQ multiplex PCR, yet TCRdb's version contains in-frame clones alone and is incomplete. The table shows roughly 120,000 clones, with approximately 90% occurring only once. What was sequenced was blood. The receptors were sampled from a woman younger than 35 in good health.

V and J are TRBV7-4 and TRBJ1-1, with D unclear. Germline V gene lookup returns CDR1 SGHVT and CDR2 SQSDAQ. There are 14 residues in the CDR3. Trimming pared 5 bases from V and 7 bases from J, leaving 17 bases between. The CDR3 sequence: CASSGKIGSSEAFF. As DNA, the CDR3 is TGTGCCAGCAGCGGCAAGATAGGGTCTAGTGAAGCTTTCTTT.

This rearrangement joins TRBV30 to TRBJ1-2, with D hard to call. The CDR3 has 13 amino acids. Germline V lookup: CDR1 GTSNPN, CDR2 SVGIG (reference sequence). Between the trimmed V and J ends, which lost 1 base and 3 bases, there was a span of 9 bases. In DNA form, the CDR3 reads TGTGCCTGGAGTGGCGGGAGGGACTATGGCTACACCTTC. Translating it yields CAWSGGRDYGYTF.

This chain links TRBV5-4 with TRBJ1-1; 7 bases line up with TRBD1. CDR1 and CDR2 from the germline V gene are SGHNT and YYREEE (reference sequence). The CDR3 extends over 16 amino acids. The J segment lost 8 bases and the V segment lost 0 bases, leaving 13 bases of the junction unmatched. The CDR3 DNA reads TGTGCCAGCAGCTTGGCGGGGAACAGGGGACAAAGAGAAGCTTTCTTT. Amino acid sequence: CASSLAGNRGQREAFF.

The genes are TRBV28 and TRBJ1-1; no clear D gene. Trimming removed 6 bases from V and 0 bases from J, with 5 bases in between. Germline CDR1 and CDR2: MDHEN and SYDVKM. The CDR3 is 12 residues long. The CDR3 protein is CASRDVNTEAFF. The CDR3 DNA reads TGTGCCAGCAGGGACGTGAACACTGAAGCTTTCTTT.

This chain links TRBV28 with TRBJ1-1, with 7 bases fitting TRBD1. The CDR3 consists of 16 residues. Germline V gene data show CDR1 as MDHEN and CDR2 as SYDVKM. V trimming: 5 bases; J trimming: 3 bases; junction bases outside the gene matches: 12. CDR3 DNA sequence: TGTGCCAGCAGTCCCCCAGGGGGGGAGACAGACACTGAAGCTTTCTTT. The encoded protein is CASSPPGGETDTEAFF. The full variable domain, completed using reference TRBV28 and TRBJ1-1, is DVKVTQSSRYLVKRTGEKVFLECVQDMDHENMFWYRQDPGLGLRLIYFSYDVKMKEKGDIPEGYSVSREKKERFSLILESASTNQTSMYLCASSPPGGETDTEAFFGQGTRLTVV.

This chain connects TRBV6-5 to TRBJ2-2, with a possible D match to TRBD1 (5 bases). The CDR3 extends over 15 amino acids. The ends were cut back, 3 bases at V and 4 bases at J, with 12 bases in the middle. Germline V gene data show CDR1 as MNHEY and CDR2 as SVGAGI. The CDR3 is CASSYRAGITGELFF. DNA for the CDR3: TGTGCCAGCAGTTATAGGGCAGGGATCACCGGGGAGCTGTTTTTT.

This rearrangement joins TRBV28 to TRBJ2-7; 8 nucleotides match TRBD1. The ends lost 8 bases at V and 1 base at J; junction bases unmatched: 10. The CDR3 covers 15 residues. Germline loops: CDR1 MDHEN, CDR2 SYDVKM. DNA of the CDR3: TGTGCCAGCGTACCAGGGGGCGCACGGTCCTACGAGCAGTACTTC. Protein product: CASVPGGARSYEQYF. The full variable domain, with the rest looked up from reference TRBV28 and TRBJ2-7, is DVKVTQSSRYLVKRTGEKVFLECVQDMDHENMFWYRQDPGLGLRLIYFSYDVKMKEKGDIPEGYSVSREKKERFSLILESASTNQTSMYLCASVPGGARSYEQYFGPGTRLTVT.

This rearrangement joins TRBV9 to TRBJ2-5; 14 nucleotides match TRBD2. The CDR3 is 16 residues long. Germline CDR1 SGDLS, CDR2 YYNGEE. V shed 3 bases and J 2 bases; nucleotides not matched to a gene: 3. The CDR3: CASSAGTSGGQETQYF. For the CDR3, the DNA is TGTGCCAGCAGCGCCGGGACTAGCGGGGGTCAAGAGACCCAGTACTTC.

V is TRBV7-2 and J is TRBJ2-5; TRBD1 is a possible D gene (6 bases). V lost 4 bases and J 3 bases, leaving 15 bases between the germline ends. Per germline, CDR1 SGHTA and CDR2 FQGNSA. This CDR3 has 15 amino acids. Here the CDR3 reads CASSSTGHPKETQYF. The CDR3 DNA follows: TGTGCCAGCAGCTCGACGGGACACCCGAAAGAGACCCAGTACTTC.

The chain joins TRBV14 to TRBJ1-2; D gene ambiguous. The CDR3 is 15 amino acids. Germline CDR1 is SGHDN and CDR2 is FVKESK. The V end lost 2 bases, the J end lost 8 bases, and 18 bases lay between the germline ends. CDR3 sequence (DNA): TGTGCCAGCAGCCAATTTAGGGCCCGAGCGGGCGGCTACACCTTC. It codes for CASSQFRARAGGYTF. Full variable domain (remainder filled in from reference TRBV14 and TRBJ1-2): EAGVTQFPSHSVIEKGQTVTLRCDPISGHDNLYWYRRVMGKEIKFLLHFVKESKQDESGMPNNRFLAERTGGTYSTLKVQPAELEDSGVYFCASSQFRARAGGYTFGSGTRLTVV.

CDR3 amino acids: CAISGTSGDNEQFF. CDR3 nucleotides: TGTGCCATCAGTGGGACTAGCGGTGACAATGAGCAGTTCTTC. The gene calls are TRBV10-3 and TRBJ2-1; 10 bases match TRBD2. V was clipped by 4 bases and J by 5 bases; unmatched bases: 2. Looked up from germline, CDR1 is ENHRY and CDR2 is SYGVKD. The CDR3 length is 14 residues.

This chain connects TRBV3-1 (or the pseudogene TRBV3-2) to TRBJ1-5, with a possible D match to TRBD1 (6 bases). The CDR3 sequence is 15 residues long. Germline values: CDR1 LGHDT, CDR2 YNNKEL (reference sequence). Deletions cut 2 bases from V and 5 bases from J, with 13 bases between. CDR3 bases: TGTGCCAGCAGCCAATTCGGACAGCCACATCAGCCCCAGCATTTT. It translates to CASSQFGQPHQPQHF.

J is TRBJ2-7 and V is TRBV7-2; 8 bases line up with TRBD1. Germline assignment: CDR1 SGHTA and CDR2 FQGNSA. After removal of 3 bases from V and 0 bases from J, the junction contained 4 bases not matched to a gene. This CDR3 contains 15 residues. Here the CDR3 DNA reads TGTGCCAGCAGCTTTGACAGGGGAAGCTCCTACGAGCAGTACTTC. Its translation is CASSFDRGSSYEQYF.

The chain links TRBV7-9 to TRBJ2-3; TRBD2 aligns across 7 bases. The CDR3 totals 16 residues. Germline loops: CDR1 SEHNR, CDR2 FQNEAQ (reference sequence). Trimming cost V 5 bases and J 2 bases; bases outside gene matches: 10. As DNA, the CDR3 is TGTGCCAGCAGCCCTAAAAGCGGGGCGCCCACAGATACGCAGTATTTT. This encodes CASSPKSGAPTDTQYF.

The rearrangement links TRBV5-1 to TRBJ2-5; possible D gene TRBD2, 6 bases. The germline V and J ends were trimmed by 5 bases and 3 bases, with 14 bases remaining between them. The V gene's germline CDR1 is SGHRS and CDR2 YFSETQ. The CDR3 totals 14 residues. The DNA for the CDR3 is TGCGCCAGCAGGAAAGGGTCGGGGGAAGAGACCCAGTACTTC. Translating it yields CASRKGSGEETQYF.

The chain employs TRBV5-8 and TRBJ1-3; perhaps TRBD1 as D (6 bases). The ends were cut back, 1 base at V and 2 bases at J, with 13 bases in the middle. Germline CDR1 SGHTS, CDR2 YDEGEE. This CDR3 is 16 amino acids long. CDR3 amino acids: CASSLWGASAGNTIYF. For the CDR3, the DNA is TGTGCCAGCAGCTTGTGGGGGGCATCGGCTGGAAACACCATATATTTT.

The V call is TRBV6-6, the J call TRBJ2-1; 8 bases line up with TRBD2. The CDR3 has 16 residues. V was pared by 6 bases and J by 8 bases, with 15 bases of the junction left unmatched. Germline values: CDR1 MNHNY, CDR2 SVGAGI (reference sequence). CDR3 nucleotides: TGTGCCAGCAGCCCGACCGGTAAGCGGGAGAGGGATGAGCAGTTCTTC. This encodes CASSPTGKRERDEQFF.

This clone was detected only once. The rearrangement joins TRBV6-2 or TRBV6-3 to TRBJ1-1; no firm D call. The germline V gene encodes CDR1 MNHEY and CDR2 SVGEGT. V was pared by 4 bases and J by 10 bases, with 13 bases between. This CDR3 contains 12 residues. The CDR3 region has the DNA TGTGCCAGCAGTTTTTCATCGGAGAGAGCTTTCTTT. Protein product: CASSFSSERAFF.